This T cell receptor beta chain was sequenced in a study of radiotherapy plus CTLA-4 blockade in lung cancer. TCRdb's copy holds only in-frame clones and misses some; the assay was immunoSEQ multiplex PCR. This sample has some 18,000 clones; roughly 88% occur once, and the top ten carry less than 25%. The germline V gene has CDR1 SGHTA and CDR2 FQGNSA. The V end was cut by 5 bases, the J end by 0 bases, with 17 bases between. The CDR3 is 17 residues long. This specimen consisted of peripheral blood, obtained from a patient treated with radiotherapy plus ipilimumab. The chain combines TRBV7-2 with TRBJ2-1; no clear D. The TCR originated in a human donor with non-small cell lung cancer whose response to radiotherapy plus ipilimumab could not be evaluated. This CDR3 is CASSRNGIAFSYNEQFF. CDR3 DNA: TGTGCCAGCAGCCGAAACGGCATAGCCTTCTCCTACAATGAGCAGTTCTTC.